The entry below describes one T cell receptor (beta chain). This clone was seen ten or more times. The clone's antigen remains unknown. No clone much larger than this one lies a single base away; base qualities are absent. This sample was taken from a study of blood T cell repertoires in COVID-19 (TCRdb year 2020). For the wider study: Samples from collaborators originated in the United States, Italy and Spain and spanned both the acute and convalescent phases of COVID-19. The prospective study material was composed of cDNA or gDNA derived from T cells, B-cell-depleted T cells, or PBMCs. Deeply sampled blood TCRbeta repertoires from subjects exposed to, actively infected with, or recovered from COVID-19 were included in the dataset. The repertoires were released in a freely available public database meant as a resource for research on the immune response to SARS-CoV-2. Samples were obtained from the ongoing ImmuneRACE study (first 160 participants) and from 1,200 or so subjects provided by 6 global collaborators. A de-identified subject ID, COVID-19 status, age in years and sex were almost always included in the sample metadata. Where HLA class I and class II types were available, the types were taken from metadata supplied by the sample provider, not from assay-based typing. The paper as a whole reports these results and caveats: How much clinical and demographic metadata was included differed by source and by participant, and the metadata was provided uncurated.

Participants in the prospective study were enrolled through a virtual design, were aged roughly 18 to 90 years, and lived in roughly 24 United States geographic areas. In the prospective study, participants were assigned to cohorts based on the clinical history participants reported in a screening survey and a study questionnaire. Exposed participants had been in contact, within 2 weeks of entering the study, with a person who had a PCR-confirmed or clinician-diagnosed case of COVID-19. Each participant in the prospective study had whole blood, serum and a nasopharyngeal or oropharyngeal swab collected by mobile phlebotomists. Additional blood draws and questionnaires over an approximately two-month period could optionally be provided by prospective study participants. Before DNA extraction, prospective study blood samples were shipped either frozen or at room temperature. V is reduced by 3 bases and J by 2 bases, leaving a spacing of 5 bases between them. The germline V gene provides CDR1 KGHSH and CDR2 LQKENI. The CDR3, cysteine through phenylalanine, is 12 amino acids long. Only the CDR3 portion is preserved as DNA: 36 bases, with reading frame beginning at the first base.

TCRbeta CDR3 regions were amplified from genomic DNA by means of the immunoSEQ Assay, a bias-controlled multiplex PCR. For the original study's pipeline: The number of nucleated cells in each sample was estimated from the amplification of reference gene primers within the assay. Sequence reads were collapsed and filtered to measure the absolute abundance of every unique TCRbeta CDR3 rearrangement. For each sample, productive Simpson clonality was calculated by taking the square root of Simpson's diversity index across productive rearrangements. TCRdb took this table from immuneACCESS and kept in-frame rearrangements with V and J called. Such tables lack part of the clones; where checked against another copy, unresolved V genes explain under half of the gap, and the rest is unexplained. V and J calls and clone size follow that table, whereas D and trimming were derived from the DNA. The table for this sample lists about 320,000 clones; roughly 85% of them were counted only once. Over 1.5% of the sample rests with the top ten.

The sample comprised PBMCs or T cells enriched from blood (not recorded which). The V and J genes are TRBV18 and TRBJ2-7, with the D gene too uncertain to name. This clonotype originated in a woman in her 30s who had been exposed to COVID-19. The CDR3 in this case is CASSPSAYEQYF. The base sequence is TGTGCCAGCTCACCGTCGGCCTACGAGCAGTACTTC.